This T cell receptor beta chain was sequenced during a study of OX40 agonist ivuxolimab in advanced cancers. Study background: The patients received ivuxolimab by intravenous route every 2 weeks at 0.01 to 10 mg/kg. Prior checkpoint blockade (anti-PD-1, anti-PD-L1 or anti-CTLA-4) was permitted; roughly 40% had it.

This clone was counted a few times. Germline CDR1 reads SEHNR; CDR2 reads FQNEAQ (reference sequence). CDR3 size: 12 residues. The V and J ends lost 6 bases and 5 bases, in that order; junction bases with no gene match: 0. Libraries were prepared by immunoSEQ multiplex PCR; TCRdb keeps only in-frame clonotypes and omits some of them. The sample shows roughly 30,000 clones, approximately 91% of them seen only once. This chain links TRBV7-9 with TRBJ1-4; 7 positions match TRBD1. The specimen comprised CD4+ or CD8+ T cells sorted from blood, sampled in a trial of the OX40 agonist ivuxolimab. This receptor was identified in an adult with an advanced solid tumor such as melanoma, head and neck, liver or kidney cancer. The CDR3 reads CASRGQNEKLFF. CDR3 sequence (DNA): TGTGCCAGCAGGGGACAGAATGAAAAACTGTTTTTT.